These 9 T cell receptor beta chains came from one sample sequenced in a study of T cell repertoires in cytomegalovirus infection. TCRdb itself ran the reads through MiXCR, one entry per CDR3 protein. The sample lists fewer than 1,000,000 distinct CDR3 sequences; roughly 31% were seen once. For these TCRs, the target antigens are not known. The material was cultured CD8+ T cells from PBMCs, obtained from culture after CMV antigen stimulation. These receptors originate from a human donor in good health (CMV status not recorded). Some clones in this sample may be carry-over from other donors' samples.

The rearrangement links TRBV12-3 or TRBV12-4 to TRBJ2-5; tentatively, D is TRBD2 (5 bases). V was shortened by 5 bases and J by 4 bases, with 14 bases between the two germline ends. This CDR3 comprises 14 residues. The DNA of the CDR3 is TGTGCCAGCAGTCGGGATCTAATTGGAGAGACCCAGTACTTC. Amino acids: CASSRDLIGETQYF.

CDR3 DNA sequence: TGTGCCAGCTCACCCACCGCGGGGGGAGACAATGAGCAGTTCTTC. Amino acid sequence: CASSPTAGGDNEQFF. V gene TRBV18 combines with J gene TRBJ2-1, with 8 bases identical to TRBD2. The germline V gene has CDR1 KGHSH and CDR2 LQKENI. The CDR3 totals 15 residues. Losses at the gene ends were 3 bases for V and 5 bases for J; bases not matched to a gene: 6.

V is TRBV6-5 and J is TRBJ1-6; D not resolved. The CDR3 is 16 residues long. Looked up from germline, CDR1 is MNHEY and CDR2 is SVGAGI. V gave up 0 bases and J gave up 4 bases, with 10 bases separating them. The CDR3 loop is CASSYSHPGYNSPLHF. The CDR3 bases are TGTGCCAGCAGTTACTCACACCCGGGTTATAATTCACCCCTCCACTTT.

J is TRBJ1-4 and V is TRBV27, with D maybe TRBD1 (6 bases). The CDR3 is made up of 13 amino acids. Germline CDR1 reads MNHEY; CDR2 reads SMNVEV (reference sequence). The V gene lost 6 bases and the J gene lost 8 bases, with 13 bases spanning the gap. The CDR3 bases are TGTGCCAGCAGCGGAGGGGGGAGAGAAAAACTGTTTTTT. Translating it yields CASSGGGREKLFF.

In this sample, this clonotype turned up once. V gene TRBV19 combines with J gene TRBJ2-1, with 13 bases identical to TRBD2. Germline CDR1 and CDR2: LNHDA and SQIVND (reference sequence). The V gene end was trimmed by 5 bases and the J gene end by 2 bases; junction bases not matched to a gene: 6. CDR3 length equals 17 residues. The CDR3 DNA reads as TGTGCCAGTAGTGGGACTAGCGGGACAATTACCTACAATGAGCAGTTCTTC. This sequence encodes CASSGTSGTITYNEQFF.

This clonotype came up a few times. A read error may explain this, as a much larger clone is one base away. The chain joins TRBV13 to TRBJ2-3, with 10 bases fitting TRBD2. Per germline, CDR1 PRHDT and CDR2 FYEKMQ (reference sequence). This CDR3 contains 16 residues. After removal of 5 bases from V and 6 bases from J, the junction contained 11 bases not matched to a gene. The CDR3 spells CASSPRASGGMDTQYF. The DNA for the CDR3 is TGTGCCAGCAGCCCCCGGGCTAGCGGGGGAATGGATACGCAGTATTTT.

This clonotype was detected ten times or more. This chain uses TRBV7-8 with TRBJ1-1; 7 bases match TRBD1. The germline V gene has CDR1 SGHVS and CDR2 FQNEAQ. The V segment lost 7 bases and the J segment 5 bases; nucleotides outside the gene matches: 13. This CDR3 has 15 amino acids. The CDR3 spells CASKYATGQRTEAFF. Here the CDR3 DNA reads TGTGCCAGCAAATATGCGACAGGGCAAAGAACTGAAGCTTTCTTT. The entire variable domain, with the rest obtained from reference TRBV7-8 and TRBJ1-1, is as follows: GAGVSQSPRYKVAKRGQDVALRCDPISGHVSLFWYQQALGQGPEFLTYFQNEAQLDKSGLPSDRFFAERPEGSVSTLKIQRTQQEDSAVYLCASKYATGQRTEAFFGQGTRLTVV.

This clonotype has a count of ten or more. The CDR3 DNA reads TGCGCCAGCAGCCGCACTAGCGGGGGGGCCGGTTTAAGCTCCTACAATGAGCAGTTCTTC. Protein: CASSRTSGGAGLSSYNEQFF. V gene TRBV4-3 combines with J gene TRBJ2-1; 13 positions match TRBD2. CDR1 LGHNA and CDR2 YSLEER come from the germline V gene. There are 20 residues in the CDR3. Trimming took 4 bases from V and 0 from J; bases not matched to a gene: 12.

The table lists this clonotype with many counts. The rearrangement links TRBV7-6 to TRBJ2-1; no definite D call. Germline values: CDR1 SGHVS, CDR2 FNYEAQ. CDR3 size: 12 residues. The V end lost 0 bases, the J end lost 10 bases, and 7 bases lay between the germline ends. The CDR3 loop reads CASSLADMEQFF. As DNA, the CDR3 is TGTGCCAGCAGCTTAGCCGACATGGAGCAGTTCTTC.